The next 29 T cell receptor beta chains were all read from a single sample in a study of blood T cell repertoires in COVID-19. Assay: immunoSEQ multiplex PCR; the TCRdb copy retains only in-frame clones and omits some. Of approximately 240,000 clones in the sample, about 85% were seen once. The sample was peripheral blood. Receptors originate from a woman aged 18-30 years who had recovered from COVID-19.

This chain uses TRBV12-3 or TRBV12-4 with TRBJ1-2; unclear D gene. Trimming removed 6 bases at V and 4 bases at J, with 12 bases between. The CDR3 spans 13 residues. Here the CDR3 DNA reads TGTGCCAGCAGCCTAGACCGACTCTATGGCTACACCTTC. Encoded protein: CASSLDRLYGYTF.

This clone has a handful of counts. The chain uses TRBV2 and TRBJ2-7; 13 bases match TRBD2. Germline V CDR1 and CDR2: SNHLY, FYNNEI. V lost 4 bases and J lost 5; bases outside the gene matches: 5. This CDR3 has 15 amino acids. CDR3 sequence reads: CASSGTSGRVNEQYF. CDR3 bases: TGTGCCAGCAGTGGGACTAGCGGGAGAGTCAACGAGCAGTACTTC.

V is TRBV13 and J is TRBJ1-1; D not certain. Trimming removed 5 bases at V and 5 bases at J, with 21 bases between. CDR1 is PRHDT, CDR2 FYEKMQ, per germline (reference sequence). The CDR3 is 16 amino acids. CDR3 DNA sequence: TGTGCCAGCAGCCAATCGAGGGCGAGTCTGCGGACTGAAGCTTTCTTT. It yields the protein CASSQSRASLRTEAFF.

The V and J genes are TRBV19 and TRBJ2-7; D call uncertain. V lost 5 bases and J lost 5, with 16 bases in between. The CDR3 length is 14 residues. Germline assignment: CDR1 LNHDA and CDR2 SQIVND (reference sequence). The CDR3 sequence is CASSAVLRLHEQYF. In DNA form, the CDR3 reads TGTGCCAGTAGTGCGGTTCTGCGCCTCCACGAGCAGTACTTC.

This clone showed up just once. The gene calls are TRBV6-2 or TRBV6-3 and TRBJ2-7; possibly TRBD2 for D (6 bases). This CDR3 is built from 14 residues. Germline V gene lookup returns CDR1 MNHEY and CDR2 SVGEGT. The V and J ends lost 2 bases and 2 bases respectively, with 10 bases between them. The CDR3 DNA reads TGTGCCAGCAGTTACAGGCGGGGCGCCTACGAGCAGTACTTC. Amino acids: CASSYRRGAYEQYF.

This chain connects TRBV6-8 to TRBJ1-5, with 9 bases fitting TRBD1. Germline CDR1 MNHGY, CDR2 SAAAGT. The CDR3 loop spans 16 amino acids. V gave up 5 bases and J gave up 2 bases; unmatched junction bases: 7. CDR3 sequence: CASSAGRQGGNQPQHF. In nucleotides, the CDR3 is TGTGCCAGCAGTGCGGGGAGACAGGGGGGCAATCAGCCCCAGCATTTT.

The count of this clone is one. The chain has TRBV18 and TRBJ2-7, with D perhaps TRBD2 (7 bases). The CDR3 extends over 13 amino acids. Trimming shortened V by 3 bases and J by 3 bases, and 9 bases separated the two germline ends. Germline values: CDR1 KGHSH, CDR2 LQKENI. The CDR3 loop reads CASSPGGGYEQYF. CDR3 nucleotide sequence: TGTGCCAGCTCACCGGGAGGGGGCTACGAGCAGTACTTC.

The chain recombines TRBV19 with TRBJ2-1; TRBD2 matches at 11 bases. The germline V gene encodes CDR1 LNHDA and CDR2 SQIVND (reference sequence). The CDR3 has 16 residues. V lost 5 bases and J lost 10; bases outside the gene matches: 13. The CDR3 coding sequence is TGTGCCAGTAGTGCCTCTAGCGGGAGGCCATTTGTAGAGCAGTTCTTC. It codes for CASSASSGRPFVEQFF.

This rearrangement joins TRBV27 to TRBJ2-2, with D perhaps matching TRBD1 (6 bases). Germline V gene lookup returns CDR1 MNHEY and CDR2 SMNVEV (reference sequence). This CDR3 is built from 15 residues. Trimming pared 1 base from V and 6 bases from J, leaving 12 bases between. The CDR3 coding sequence is TGTGCCAGCAGTTTATTTCAGGGGACGGCCGGGGAGCTGTTTTTT. This codes for CASSLFQGTAGELFF.

The chain recombines TRBV7-3 with TRBJ2-5; 8 positions agree with TRBD2. Trimming removed 2 bases from V and 5 bases from J; junction bases left unmatched: 7. The length of the CDR3 is 15 residues. CDR1 and CDR2 from the germline V gene are SGHTA and FQGTGA. The CDR3 reads CASSLGTSGFETQYF. The CDR3, as DNA: TGTGCCAGCAGCTTAGGCACTAGCGGCTTTGAGACCCAGTACTTC.

This chain joins TRBV2 and TRBJ2-2; TRBD1 might be the D (5 bases). Germline V lookup: CDR1 SNHLY, CDR2 FYNNEI. The V end lost 6 bases, the J end lost 1 base, and 12 bases lay between the germline ends. The CDR3 spans 15 residues. The CDR3 loop is CASRLQTGNTGELFF. The CDR3 nucleotides read TGTGCCAGCAGACTACAAACAGGGAACACCGGGGAGCTGTTTTTT.

The rearrangement uses TRBV27 and TRBJ2-1; 7 nucleotides match TRBD1. V lost 8 bases and J lost 2; bases outside the gene matches: 6. The CDR3 is 14 amino acids. The germline V gene encodes CDR1 MNHEY and CDR2 SMNVEV (reference sequence). CDR3: CASSKGTAYNEQFF. The CDR3 DNA is TGTGCCAGCTCGAAGGGGACAGCCTACAATGAGCAGTTCTTC.

The V call is TRBV2, the J call TRBJ1-2; TRBD1 aligns across 8 bases. This CDR3 has 15 residues. V trimming: 2 bases; J trimming: 1 base; junction bases outside the gene matches: 3. Germline loops: CDR1 SNHLY, CDR2 FYNNEI. As DNA, the CDR3 is TGTGCCAGCAGTGAATCGACAGGGGATAACTATGGCTACACCTTC. Its translation: CASSESTGDNYGYTF. The full variable domain, its missing parts supplied by reference TRBV2 and TRBJ1-2, is EPEVTQTPSHQVTQMGQEVILRCVPISNHLYFYWYRQILGQKVEFLVSFYNNEISEKSEIFDDQFSVERPDGSNFTLKIRSTKLEDSAMYFCASSESTGDNYGYTFGSGTRLTVV.

The V gene is TRBV30, the J gene TRBJ1-2, with D maybe TRBD1 (6 bases). CDR1 GTSNPN and CDR2 SVGIG come from the germline V gene (reference sequence). This CDR3 has 13 amino acids. V lost 0 bases and J 5 bases, leaving 10 bases between the germline ends. Here the CDR3 reads CAWSVGRGYGYTF. The CDR3 bases are TGTGCCTGGAGTGTAGGCAGGGGATATGGCTACACCTTC.

This clone came up a few times. This chain connects TRBV6-2 or TRBV6-3 to TRBJ2-2, with 7 bases matching TRBD1. Per the germline V gene, CDR1 is MNHEY and CDR2 is SVGEGT. V was pared by 0 bases and J by 0 bases, with 7 bases of the junction left unmatched. The CDR3 has 18 amino acids. This CDR3 reads CASSYSRTGTANTGELFF. The CDR3 nucleotides read TGTGCCAGCAGTTACTCGAGGACAGGAACCGCGAACACCGGGGAGCTGTTTTTT.

This clone was seen more than once but under ten times. This chain links TRBV4-3 with TRBJ2-2; D may be TRBD2 (5 bases). V gave up 2 bases and J gave up 6 bases, with 10 bases separating them. This CDR3 contains 14 residues. Per germline, CDR1 LGHNA and CDR2 YSLEER. CDR3 sequence reads: CASSQQLVPGELFF. Here the CDR3 DNA reads TGCGCCAGCAGCCAACAACTAGTGCCCGGGGAGCTGTTTTTT.

The chain couples TRBV9 to TRBJ2-5, with TRBD2 as a possible D gene (6 bases). Trimming shortened V by 3 bases and J by 5 bases, and 17 bases separated the two germline ends. Germline-derived CDR1 and CDR2 are SGDLS and YYNGEE. The CDR3 has 15 residues. As DNA, the CDR3 is TGTGCCAGCAGCGAAACCGGGACTGCGGTGGAGACCCAGTACTTC. Its translation: CASSETGTAVETQYF.

This clone was counted a few times. This chain uses TRBV6-2 or TRBV6-3 with TRBJ2-2; 10 nucleotides align to TRBD2. This CDR3 has 14 residues. J lost 4 bases, V lost 5 bases, and 1 base had no gene match. The germline V gene has CDR1 MNHEY and CDR2 SVGEGT. CDR3 coding DNA: TGTGCCAGCAGTAGCGGGAGGGCCACCGGGGAGCTGTTTTTT. This encodes CASSSGRATGELFF.

V is TRBV2 and J is TRBJ2-7; 9 positions agree with TRBD1. Germline assignment: CDR1 SNHLY and CDR2 FYNNEI. The CDR3 is made up of 15 amino acids. V gave up 5 bases and J gave up 2 bases; unmatched junction bases: 7. The DNA of the CDR3 is TGTGCCAGCAGTCCCGGGACAGGGAGGCCCTACGAGCAGTACTTC. This translates into CASSPGTGRPYEQYF.

The chain employs TRBV19 and TRBJ1-2; possibly TRBD1 for D (6 bases). Trimming took 5 bases from V and 8 from J, leaving 18 bases between them. This CDR3 comprises 14 residues. Germline values: CDR1 LNHDA, CDR2 SQIVND (reference sequence). CDR3 region: CASSRGQLQGGYTF. The CDR3 region has the DNA TGTGCCAGTAGTCGTGGACAGCTCCAGGGGGGCTACACCTTC.

The chain couples TRBV6-6 to TRBJ1-2; 8 bases are shared with TRBD1. The CDR3 length is 16 residues. The trim removed 5 bases at V and 5 bases at J, leaving 13 bases unmatched. Germline CDR1 and CDR2: MNHNY and SVGAGI (reference sequence). The CDR3 loop reads CASSPNGQGGGYGYTF. The CDR3 coding sequence is TGTGCCAGCAGTCCAAACGGACAGGGAGGAGGGTATGGCTACACCTTC.

The rearrangement uses TRBV11-1 and TRBJ2-1; D perhaps matches TRBD1 (6 bases). V lost 4 bases and J 3 bases, leaving 10 bases between the germline ends. CDR3 length: 14 residues. Germline CDR1 SGHAT, CDR2 FQDESV (reference sequence). The DNA for the CDR3 is TGTGCCAGCAGCTCCGGGACACACTACAATGAGCAGTTCTTC. As protein: CASSSGTHYNEQFF.

The chain is built from TRBV27 and TRBJ2-2; a weak D match, TRBD2 (6 bases). Trimming took off 4 bases at V and 6 bases at J, with 15 bases between the two ends. Germline V CDR1 and CDR2: MNHEY, SMNVEV (reference sequence). The CDR3 has 15 amino acids. Here the CDR3 reads CASSSLGGSPGELFF. The CDR3 bases are TGTGCCAGCAGTTCTCTGGGGGGTTCTCCCGGGGAGCTGTTTTTT.

V usage is TRBV25-1 and J usage is TRBJ1-2; possibly TRBD1 for D (5 bases). The CDR3 extends over 13 amino acids. The germline V gene encodes CDR1 MGHDK and CDR2 SYGVNS. Between the trimmed V and J ends, which lost 1 base and 5 bases, there was a span of 8 bases. The CDR3 protein is CASSELSGYGYTF. The CDR3 nucleotides read TGTGCCAGCAGTGAATTATCAGGGTATGGCTACACCTTC.

The rearrangement links TRBV13 to TRBJ1-1; TRBD1 aligns across 8 bases. V lost 2 bases to trimming and J lost 4 bases; unmatched junction nucleotides: 6. CDR1 is PRHDT, CDR2 FYEKMQ, per germline (reference sequence). This CDR3 comprises 15 residues. The CDR3 sequence is CASSLLRQGITEAFF. In DNA form, the CDR3 reads TGTGCCAGCAGCTTACTACGACAGGGGATCACTGAAGCTTTCTTT.

This chain uses TRBV14 with TRBJ1-1, with 8 positions matching TRBD1. The trim removed 4 bases at V and 4 bases at J, leaving 5 bases unmatched. Germline lookup yields CDR1 SGHDN and CDR2 FVKESK. This CDR3 is built from 14 residues. CDR3 loop: CASSPRGRGTEAFF. The CDR3 nucleotides read TGTGCCAGCAGCCCCAGGGGGCGCGGCACTGAAGCTTTCTTT.

This clone was observed once. The rearrangement uses TRBV28 and TRBJ1-1, with D possibly being TRBD1 (5 bases). CDR3 length: 14 residues. Germline assignment: CDR1 MDHEN and CDR2 SYDVKM. Between the trimmed V and J ends, which lost 11 bases and 1 base, there was a span of 17 bases. CDR3 sequence reads: CAAPGGAWNTEAFF. CDR3 nucleotide sequence: TGTGCCGCCCCCGGTGGGGCATGGAACACTGAAGCTTTCTTT.

The V gene is TRBV7-9, the J gene TRBJ2-2, with TRBD1 as a possible D gene (6 bases). Trimming took 3 bases from V and 7 from J, leaving 15 bases between them. There are 15 residues in the CDR3. Germline V gene data show CDR1 as SEHNR and CDR2 as FQNEAQ (reference sequence). In nucleotides, the CDR3 is TGTGCCAGCAGCTTTACAGGGTTGTACGTCGGGGAGCTGTTTTTT. It translates to CASSFTGLYVGELFF.

The chain recombines TRBV9 with TRBJ1-2; D is ambiguous. The ends were cut back, 4 bases at V and 8 bases at J, with 12 bases in the middle. Germline V gene lookup returns CDR1 SGDLS and CDR2 YYNGEE. The CDR3 length is 12 residues. For the CDR3, the DNA is TGTGCCAGCAGCCCGGCTGGGCGAGGCTACACCTTC. It specifies CASSPAGRGYTF.